This is a list of T cell receptor beta chains from one sample in a study of blood T cell repertoires in COVID-19. Sequencing used immunoSEQ multiplex PCR; TCRdb keeps in-frame clones, though not all of them. The sample holds some 260,000 clones, around 89% seen once. The specimen was PBMCs or T cells enriched from blood (not recorded which). These receptors were collected from a man in his forties who had recovered from COVID-19. Each CDR3 is given with its conserved first and last residue. D genes are given only for firm matches. A clone size is listed for some rows: how often the clone was seen (once, few, many), or a class if it is expanded.

v_call	j_call	clone_size	cdr3_length	d_call	cdr3_nt	cdr3_aa
TRBV18	TRBJ2-3	NA	14	NA	TGTGCCAGCTCACCACCGTATTATCCAGATACGCAGTATTTT	CASSPPYYPDTQYF
TRBV15	TRBJ1-3	NA	15	TRBD1	TGTGCCACCAGCGGCCCCACAGGGGCAGGAAACACCATATATTTT	CATSGPTGAGNTIYF
TRBV18	TRBJ1-1	NA	15	NA	TGTGCCAGCTCACCTGGTTTGGGGGGGCACACTGAAGCTTTCTTT	CASSPGLGGHTEAFF
TRBV5-7	TRBJ1-5	NA	15	NA	TGTGCCAGCAGCTTGCGGGGGGCTCGCAATCAGCCCCAGCATTTT	CASSLRGARNQPQHF
TRBV18	TRBJ2-2	NA	14	TRBD2	TGTGCCAGCTCACCTCCGGGACTAGCCGGGGAGCTGTTTTTT	CASSPPGLAGELFF
TRBV5-1	TRBJ1-1	NA	13	TRBD1	TGCGCCAGCAGCCAAGGGGGCAACTCTGAAGCTTTCTTT	CASSQGGNSEAFF
TRBV19	TRBJ2-3	NA	13	NA	TGTGCCAGTAGTATTTTAGGGGCCGATACGCAGTATTTT	CASSILGADTQYF
TRBV6-1	TRBJ1-3	NA	16	NA	TGTGCCAGCAGTGAAGGGGCGGGTGGTTTAGGAAACACCATATATTTT	CASSEGAGGLGNTIYF
TRBV29-1	TRBJ1-4	NA	13	TRBD1	TGCAGCGGGGGGGGACAGGGACGGGAAAAACTGTTTTTT	CSGGGQGREKLFF
TRBV19	TRBJ2-3	NA	14	NA	TGTGCCAGTAGTATCAGAGGATTCACAGATACGCAGTATTTT	CASSIRGFTDTQYF
TRBV28	TRBJ1-2	NA	12	NA	TGTGCCAGCAGTTGGGACTCCGGGGGCTACACCTTC	CASSWDSGGYTF
TRBV27	TRBJ1-6	NA	17	NA	TGTGCCAGCAGTTTATGGGTTGGAGTCTCCTATAATTCACCCCTCCACTTT	CASSLWVGVSYNSPLHF
TRBV4-1	TRBJ2-1	NA	15	NA	TGCGCCAGCAGCCAAAGGGGTAGCTCCTACAATGAGCAGTTCTTC	CASSQRGSSYNEQFF
TRBV9	TRBJ2-1	once	17	TRBD2	TGTGCCAGCAGCGATTCCGGGACTACAAGCTCCTACAATGAGCAGTTCTTC	CASSDSGTTSSYNEQFF
TRBV27	TRBJ2-7	NA	15	TRBD1	TGTGCCAGCAGTCCCCGGGACAGGGAATTCTACGAGCAGTACTTC	CASSPRDREFYEQYF
TRBV12-5	TRBJ1-1	NA	17	NA	TGTGCTAGTGGTTTGGATACAGAAGCCAGGGTTGGAGCTGAAGCTTTCTTT	CASGLDTEARVGAEAFF
TRBV5-1	TRBJ2-5	NA	16	NA	TGCGCCAGCAGCTTGGACCTCAGGGGTCCTGGGGAGACCCAGTACTTC	CASSLDLRGPGETQYF
TRBV28	TRBJ2-3	once	14	TRBD2	TGTGCCAGCACCCCTAGCGGACCTGTGGATACGCAGTATTTT	CASTPSGPVDTQYF
TRBV19	TRBJ1-6	NA	16	NA	TGTGCCAGTAGTGCAGGGGAGGGCACCTATAATTCACCCCTCCACTTT	CASSAGEGTYNSPLHF
TRBV5-4	TRBJ2-1	NA	16	TRBD2	TGTGCCAGCAGCACGGGGACTAGCGGGAGTATCCATGAGCAGTTCTTC	CASSTGTSGSIHEQFF
TRBV9	TRBJ2-7	NA	16	TRBD2	TGTGCCAGCAGCGTAGGAGGGACTAAAAGCTCCTACGAGCAGTACTTC	CASSVGGTKSSYEQYF
TRBV28	TRBJ2-5	NA	14	TRBD2	TGTGCCAGTAAAGCGGGGGGGACCCAAGAGACCCAGTACTTC	CASKAGGTQETQYF
TRBV28	TRBJ1-3	NA	14	NA	TGTGCCAGCAGTTTATACGGGTCTGGAAACACCATATATTTT	CASSLYGSGNTIYF
TRBV5-5	TRBJ1-1	few	15	NA	TGTGCCAGCAGCTTGACACAGAGATCGAACACTGAAGCTTTCTTT	CASSLTQRSNTEAFF
TRBV5-1	TRBJ2-2	NA	17	TRBD2	TGCGCCAGCAGCTTGCTGGCGGGGGGTCAGAACACCGGGGAGCTGTTTTTT	CASSLLAGGQNTGELFF
TRBV29-1	TRBJ1-1	NA	12	NA	TGCAGCGTTGGCGATTGGAGCACTGAAGCTTTCTTT	CSVGDWSTEAFF
TRBV24-1	TRBJ2-1	NA	15	NA	TGTGCCACCAGTGATTTGGGACTCGGACGGGATGAGCAGTTCTTC	CATSDLGLGRDEQFF
TRBV16	TRBJ2-5	few	14	NA	TGTGCCAGCAGCCACTCTCCAGTCCAAGAGACCCAGTACTTC	CASSHSPVQETQYF
TRBV18	TRBJ1-4	NA	14	TRBD1	TGTGCCAGCTCAGACCGGGACAGTAATGAAAAACTGTTTTTT	CASSDRDSNEKLFF
TRBV24-1	TRBJ2-1	NA	12	NA	TGTGCCACGCAGCCCGGGTTCGGTGAGCAGTTCTTC	CATQPGFGEQFF
TRBV11-2	TRBJ2-3	NA	15	NA	TGTGCCAGCAGCTTCGACGGAGTAGAGACAGATACGCAGTATTTT	CASSFDGVETDTQYF
TRBV3-1/TRBV3-2	TRBJ2-2	NA	17	TRBD2	TGTGCCAGCAGCCAAGATTGGGGAGGGATACACACCGGGGAGCTGTTTTTT	CASSQDWGGIHTGELFF
TRBV5-1	TRBJ2-1	NA	15	TRBD1	TGCGCCAGCAGCTTGGAGGGACAGGGCTACAATGAGCAGTTCTTC	CASSLEGQGYNEQFF
TRBV27	TRBJ2-6	many	18	TRBD2	TGTGCCAGCGCTTTCCGACTAGCGGGGGCTTCTGGGGCCAACGTCCTGACTTTC	CASAFRLAGASGANVLTF
TRBV5-4	TRBJ1-3	NA	16	NA	TGTGCCAGCAGCTGGGGGGACCGCGGCTCTGGAAACACCATATATTTT	CASSWGDRGSGNTIYF
TRBV5-1	TRBJ1-2	NA	14	TRBD1	TGCGCCAGCAGCTGGGGACAGGGGGCATCTGGCTACACCTTC	CASSWGQGASGYTF
TRBV20-1	TRBJ1-2	NA	17	TRBD1	TGCAGTGCTAGTTCAACGGGACAGGGGTCGGAAGGCTATGGCTACACCTTC	CSASSTGQGSEGYGYTF
TRBV12-3/TRBV12-4	TRBJ1-2	NA	11	NA	TGTGCCAGCAGTTCCGGGACTGCTCGCACCTTC	CASSSGTARTF
TRBV27	TRBJ2-2	NA	15	NA	TGTGCCAGCAAGTACGCGGCGGGAAGCACCGGGGAGCTGTTTTTT	CASKYAAGSTGELFF